The entry below describes one TCR beta chain. There are a few counts of this clonotype. The antigen it recognizes is unknown. No qualities accompany the bases; no much larger clone lies one base away. Receptor libraries were prepared by PCR. TCRdb names NextSeq 500 as the instrument used. Bulk TCR libraries were prepared as previously described, using TCR primers listed in Table S5. Total RNA was purified with the Qiagen AllPrep DNA/RNA kit. Reads from multiple sequencing runs of the same library were pooled before analysis. Under the source paper's analysis protocol: Reads were retained only if the reads had an exact TCR constant sequence, and the retained reads were trimmed to 150 nt and grouped according to their 12-nt molecular barcodes. Reads within each barcode group were sub-clustered using a 15% Levenshtein threshold, and quality-weighted consensus sequences were constructed for each RNA molecule. Non-functional sequences were excluded, and lower-count sequences lying one edit away from another sequence were also excluded. Based on fitting two negative binomial distributions, any barcode sub-cluster with under 20% of the maximum read count was discarded. TCRdb ran its own pipeline on the public reads, namely fastp trimming at Q25 and MiXCR clone calling, and kept in-frame beta chains. One record per CDR3 amino acid sequence lists the most common genes and DNA. What appears here as the V and J calls and clone size reflects TCRdb's work, not the paper's. The sample table lists some 320,000 distinct CDR3 sequences, about 22% of them with a count of one. The ten largest clonotypes hold around 0.76% of the sample.

Libraries of naive CD8 T cells were generated from approximately 20,000 to 1,000,000 sorted cells, with 10%, 30% or 50% of the purified RNA used. Naive CD8 T cells, defined as CD8+CD4-CCR7+CD45RA+, were FACS-sorted into RLT Plus buffer on a BD FACSAria II. Around 11 TCR copies' worth of Jurkat RNA were spiked into roughly 17,000-1,100,000 naive CD8 T cell samples to test detection sensitivity. CD8 T cells were enriched with RosetteSep CD8+ T Cell Enrichment Cocktail and Ficoll-Paque, followed by ACK red cell lysis. V lost 0 bases and J lost 4 bases, and the count of bases not matched to a germline gene is 4. From cysteine to phenylalanine, the CDR3 is 16 amino acids long. The read is trimmed to its CDR3 DNA, 48 bases read in frame from base 1. From a lookup of the germline V gene, CDR1 and CDR2 are KGHSH and LQKENI. These data belong to a study of molecular identifiers for immune sequencing clone quantification (dated by TCRdb to the late 2010s). Concerning the study at large: For a replicate experiment, RNA from around 20,000 or 100,000 naive CD8 T cells was divided into five aliquots, of which four were sequenced. This methods study used CD8 T cells to benchmark TCR RNA copy counting and molecular-identifier clustering-based TCR repertoire sequencing (MIDCIRS).

Overall study results and their limits: In CMV-specific effector cells, over 99% of molecules were held by clones above 20 RNA copies, whereas under 1% of molecules were held by such clones in naive cells. Around 2.8 recovered TCR RNA copies per cell were obtained by modeling, versus approximately 10 by digital PCR, implying a capture efficiency of about 30%. When barcode sub-clustering was not used, chimeric consensus sequences inflated TCR diversity, with chimeras reaching as high as 47%. Identical TCR molecules sharing a barcode could cause highly expanded clone sizes to be underestimated. Spiked-in Jurkat TCR RNA (10 copies' worth), which is not part of the donor repertoire, was contained in the naive libraries. Even against a background of about a million naive CD8 T cells, spiked-in Jurkat TCR RNA amounting to a single cell's worth was reported to be detectable.

The chain is made from TRBV18 and TRBJ2-1; 9 bases in the middle match TRBD2. This receptor was taken from a human donor in good health. Some libraries in this study had Jurkat cell RNA spiked in. The sequenced sample was naive CD8+ T cells from blood, with Jurkat cell RNA spiked in. The cell subset or site label, read with the paper, signifies: FACS-sorted CD8+CD4-CCR7+CD45RA+ naive T cells. The DNA sequence follows: TGTGCCAGCTCACCACCGCTAGCGGGGAGATACAATGAGCAGTTCTTC. Its protein is CASSPPLAGRYNEQFF. The full variable domain, completed from the reference TRBV18 and TRBJ2-1 proteins outside the CDR3, reads NAGVMQNPRHLVRRRGQEARLRCSPMKGHSHVYWYRQLPEEGLKFMVYLQKENIIDESGMPKERFSAEFPKEGPSILRIQQVVRGDSAAYFCASSPPLAGRYNEQFFGPGTRLTVL.